The subject of this entry is one T cell receptor beta chain. This specimen belongs to a study of Ad26.COV2.S vaccination and SARS-CoV-2 variants. Study summary: Ad26.COV2.S shots went into the muscle once or twice, 56 days apart.

CDR1 is SQVTM, CDR2 ANQGSEA, per germline. The germline V and J ends were trimmed by 3 bases and 5 bases, with 14 bases remaining between them. The CDR3 is 14 residues long. Treatment denoted: roughly 18 received Ad26.COV2.S at low or high dose, single or two shots; several received placebo; per-sample allocation not given. Sampling took place 63 days after the first vaccine or placebo injection. Assay used: immunoSEQ multiplex PCR; TCRdb lists only in-frame clones, some missing. The repertoire holds more than 300,000 clones, with about 89% as singletons. The receptor comes from a person aged 18-65 years who received the Ad26.COV2.S COVID-19 vaccine or a placebo. The input for sequencing was peripheral blood, taken in a trial of Ad26.COV2.S vaccine versus placebo. This chain connects TRBV29-1 to TRBJ2-1; D may be TRBD2 (6 bases). The CDR3 sequence is CSVDNPGTHNEQFF. The DNA of the CDR3 is TGCAGCGTTGATAACCCTGGGACTCACAATGAGCAGTTCTTC.